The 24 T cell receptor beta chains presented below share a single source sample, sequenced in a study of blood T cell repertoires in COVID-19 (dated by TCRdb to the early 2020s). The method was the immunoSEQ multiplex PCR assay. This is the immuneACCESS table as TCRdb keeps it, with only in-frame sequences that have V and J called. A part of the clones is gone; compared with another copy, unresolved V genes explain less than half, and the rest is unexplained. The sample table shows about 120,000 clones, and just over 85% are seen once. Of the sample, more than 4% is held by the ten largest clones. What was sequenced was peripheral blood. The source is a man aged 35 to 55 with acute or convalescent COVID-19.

This chain's CDR3 is CAQIREQLGESLAPDYEQYF. The DNA of the CDR3 is TGCGCCCAAATAAGGGAGCAACTGGGCGAGTCATTAGCGCCGGACTACGAGCAGTACTTC. The genes are TRBV4-3 and TRBJ2-7; a weak D match, TRBD2 (5 bases). Trimming took off 11 bases at V and 3 bases at J, with 38 bases between the two ends. Germline lookup yields CDR1 LGHNA and CDR2 YSLEER. CDR3 size: 20 residues.

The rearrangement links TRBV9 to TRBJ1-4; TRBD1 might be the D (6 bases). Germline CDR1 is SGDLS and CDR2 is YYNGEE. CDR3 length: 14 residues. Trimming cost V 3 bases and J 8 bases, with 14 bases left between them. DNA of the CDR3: TGTGCCAGCAGCGCCGCAGGGGTTGGAGAAAAACTGTTTTTT. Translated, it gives CASSAAGVGEKLFF.

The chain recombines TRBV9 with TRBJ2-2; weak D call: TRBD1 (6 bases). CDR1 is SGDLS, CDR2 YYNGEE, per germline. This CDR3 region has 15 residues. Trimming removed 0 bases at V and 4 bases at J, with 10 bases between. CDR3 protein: CASSVATGSTGELFF. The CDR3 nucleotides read TGTGCCAGCAGCGTAGCTACAGGGTCCACCGGGGAGCTGTTTTTT.

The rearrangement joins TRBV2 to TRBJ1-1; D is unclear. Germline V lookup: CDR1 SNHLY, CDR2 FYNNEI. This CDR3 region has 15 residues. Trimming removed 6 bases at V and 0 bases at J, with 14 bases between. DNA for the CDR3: TGTGCCAGCAGGGAATTCCCCCTCGTGAACACTGAAGCTTTCTTT. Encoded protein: CASREFPLVNTEAFF.

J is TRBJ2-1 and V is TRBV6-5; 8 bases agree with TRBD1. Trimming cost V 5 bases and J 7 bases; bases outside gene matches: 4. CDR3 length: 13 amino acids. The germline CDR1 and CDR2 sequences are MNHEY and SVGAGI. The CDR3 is CASSPGGANEQFF. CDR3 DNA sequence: TGTGCCAGCAGTCCAGGGGGCGCGAATGAGCAGTTCTTC.

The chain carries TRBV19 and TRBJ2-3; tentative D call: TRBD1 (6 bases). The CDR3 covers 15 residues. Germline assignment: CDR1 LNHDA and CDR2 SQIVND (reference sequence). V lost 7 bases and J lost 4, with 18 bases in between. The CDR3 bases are TGTGCCAGTACCATGGGCAGGGGCTCGGCAGATACGCAGTATTTT. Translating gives CASTMGRGSADTQYF.

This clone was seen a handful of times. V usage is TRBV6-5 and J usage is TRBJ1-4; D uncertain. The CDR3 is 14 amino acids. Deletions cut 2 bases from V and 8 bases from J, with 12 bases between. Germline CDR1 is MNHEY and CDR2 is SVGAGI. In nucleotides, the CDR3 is TGTGCCAGCAGTTACAGTGGGGAGGGAGAAAAACTGTTTTTT. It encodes CASSYSGEGEKLFF.

DNA of the CDR3: TGCGCCAGCAGCTACGCAAGTGGAGGGGTGAACACTGAAGCTTTCTTT. This translates into CASSYASGGVNTEAFF. The chain joins TRBV5-1 to TRBJ1-1, with a tentative D call TRBD1 (5 bases). In germline, CDR1 is SGHRS, CDR2 YFSETQ. The ends were cut back, 3 bases at V and 0 bases at J, with 15 bases in the middle. The CDR3 contains 16 residues.

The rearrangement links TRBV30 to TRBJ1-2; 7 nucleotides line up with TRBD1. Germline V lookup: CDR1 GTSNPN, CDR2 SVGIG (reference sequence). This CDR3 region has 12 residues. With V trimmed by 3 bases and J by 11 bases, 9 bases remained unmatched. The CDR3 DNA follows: TGTGCCTGGAGCGTGGTGAGGGGGCTTTACACCTTC. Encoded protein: CAWSVVRGLYTF. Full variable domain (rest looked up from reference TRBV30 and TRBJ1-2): SQTIHQWPATLVQPVGSPLSLECTVEGTSNPNLYWYRQAAGRGLQLLFYSVGIGQISSEVPQNLSASRPQDRQFILSSKKLLLSDSGFYLCAWSVVRGLYTFGSGTRLTVV.

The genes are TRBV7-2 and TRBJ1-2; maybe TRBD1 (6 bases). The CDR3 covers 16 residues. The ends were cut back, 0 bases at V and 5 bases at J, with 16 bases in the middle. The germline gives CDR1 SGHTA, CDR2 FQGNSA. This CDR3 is CASSLAQGNVRYGYTF. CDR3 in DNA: TGTGCCAGCAGCTTAGCCCAGGGGAACGTAAGATATGGCTACACCTTC.

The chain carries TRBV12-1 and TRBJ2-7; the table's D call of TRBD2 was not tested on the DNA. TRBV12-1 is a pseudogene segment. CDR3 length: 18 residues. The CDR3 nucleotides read TGTGCCAGCAGCCCCTGCGCCCGCCGCCGCTGGAGGGCTTACGAGCAGTACTTC. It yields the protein CASSPCARRRWRAYEQYF.

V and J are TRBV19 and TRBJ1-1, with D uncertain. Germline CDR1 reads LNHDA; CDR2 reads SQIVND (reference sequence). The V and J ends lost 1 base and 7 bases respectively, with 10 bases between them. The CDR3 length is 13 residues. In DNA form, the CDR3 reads TGTGCCAGTAGTATAGTGCTTAGTGTTGAAGCTTTCTTT. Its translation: CASSIVLSVEAFF.

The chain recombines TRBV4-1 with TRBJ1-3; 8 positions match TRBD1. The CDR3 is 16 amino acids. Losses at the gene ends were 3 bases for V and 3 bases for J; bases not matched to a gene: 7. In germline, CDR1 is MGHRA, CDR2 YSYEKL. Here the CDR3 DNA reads TGCGCCAGCAGCCATCAAGATGACAGGGGTGGAAACACCATATATTTT. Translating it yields CASSHQDDRGGNTIYF.

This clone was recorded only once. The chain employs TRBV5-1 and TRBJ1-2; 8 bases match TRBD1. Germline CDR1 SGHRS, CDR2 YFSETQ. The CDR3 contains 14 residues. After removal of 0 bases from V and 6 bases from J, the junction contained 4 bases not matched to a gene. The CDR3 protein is CASSLVQGANGYTF. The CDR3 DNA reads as TGCGCCAGCAGCTTGGTTCAGGGGGCGAATGGCTACACCTTC.

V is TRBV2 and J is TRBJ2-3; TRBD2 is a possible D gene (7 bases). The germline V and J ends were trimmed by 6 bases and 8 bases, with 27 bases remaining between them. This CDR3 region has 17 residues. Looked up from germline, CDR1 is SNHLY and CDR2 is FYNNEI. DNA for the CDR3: TGTGCCAGCAGGGGGGGAAGCGGGACATCCGGAGTGGGTACGCAGTATTTT. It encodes CASRGGSGTSGVGTQYF.

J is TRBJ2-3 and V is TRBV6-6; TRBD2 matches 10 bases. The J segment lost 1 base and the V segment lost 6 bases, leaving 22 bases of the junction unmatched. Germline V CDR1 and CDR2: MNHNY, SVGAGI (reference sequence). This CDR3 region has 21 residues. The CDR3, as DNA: TGTGCCAGCAGCCCCGGCCGGGGGGGCCTAGCGGGAGCGTCAGGCACAGATACGCAGTATTTT. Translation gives CASSPGRGGLAGASGTDTQYF.

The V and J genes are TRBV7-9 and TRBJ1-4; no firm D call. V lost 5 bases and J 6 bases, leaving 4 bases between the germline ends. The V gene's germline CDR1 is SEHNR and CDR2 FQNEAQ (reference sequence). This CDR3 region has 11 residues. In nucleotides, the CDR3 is TGTGCCAGCAGCCCGTATGAAAAACTGTTTTTT. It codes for CASSPYEKLFF.

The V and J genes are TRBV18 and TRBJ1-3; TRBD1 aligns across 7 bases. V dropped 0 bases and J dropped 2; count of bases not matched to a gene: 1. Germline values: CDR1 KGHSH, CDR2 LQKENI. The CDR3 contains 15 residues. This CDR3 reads CASSPPGQTGNTIYF. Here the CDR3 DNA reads TGTGCCAGCTCACCACCGGGACAGACTGGAAACACCATATATTTT.

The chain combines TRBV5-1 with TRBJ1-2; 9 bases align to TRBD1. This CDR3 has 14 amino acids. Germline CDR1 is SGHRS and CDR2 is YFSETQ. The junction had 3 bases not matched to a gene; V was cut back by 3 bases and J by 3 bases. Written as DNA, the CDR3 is TGCGCCAGCAGCTGGGACAGGGAAGACTATGGCTACACCTTC. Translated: CASSWDREDYGYTF.

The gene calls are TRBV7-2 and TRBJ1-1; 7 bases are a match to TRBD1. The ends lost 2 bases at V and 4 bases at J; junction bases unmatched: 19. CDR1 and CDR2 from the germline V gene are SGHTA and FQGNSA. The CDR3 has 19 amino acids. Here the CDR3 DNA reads TGTGCCAGCAGCTTAAAATCTGTTTCTCCGGGACAGAGAGCCACTGAAGCTTTCTTT. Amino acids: CASSLKSVSPGQRATEAFF.

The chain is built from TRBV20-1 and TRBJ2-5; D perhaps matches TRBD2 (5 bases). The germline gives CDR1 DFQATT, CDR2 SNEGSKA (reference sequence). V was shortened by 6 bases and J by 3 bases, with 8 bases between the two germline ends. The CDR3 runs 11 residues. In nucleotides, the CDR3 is TGCAGTGCCGACGGGGAAGAGACCCAGTACTTC. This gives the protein CSADGEETQYF.

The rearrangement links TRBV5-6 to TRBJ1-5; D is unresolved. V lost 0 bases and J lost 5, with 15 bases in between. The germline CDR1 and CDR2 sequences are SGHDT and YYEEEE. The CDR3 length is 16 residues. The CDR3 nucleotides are TGTGCCAGCAGCTTGGCACGCGGGAATCGGTATCAGCCCCAGCATTTT. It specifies CASSLARGNRYQPQHF.

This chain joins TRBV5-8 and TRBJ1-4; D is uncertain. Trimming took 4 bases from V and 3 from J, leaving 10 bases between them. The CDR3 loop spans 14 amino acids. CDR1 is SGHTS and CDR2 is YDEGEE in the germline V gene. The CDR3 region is CASSREAANEKLFF. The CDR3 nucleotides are TGTGCCAGCAGCAGGGAGGCGGCTAATGAAAAACTGTTTTTT.

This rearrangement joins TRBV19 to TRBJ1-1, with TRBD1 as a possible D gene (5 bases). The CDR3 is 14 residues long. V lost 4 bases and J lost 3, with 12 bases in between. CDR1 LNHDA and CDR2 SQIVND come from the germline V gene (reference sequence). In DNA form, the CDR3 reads TGTGCCAGTAGTACAGGGACGGGAGACACTGAAGCTTTCTTT. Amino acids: CASSTGTGDTEAFF.